This T cell receptor (beta chain) was identified during a study of CD8 T cells in ankylosing spondylitis. In this sample, this clonotype turned up a few times. Its target is unknown. Quantitative 5'-RACE with molecular barcodes was used to make the TCR beta libraries. Each CDR3 protein gets one entry after TCRdb re-called the 5' RACE reads with MiXCR. The repertoire consists of about 340,000 distinct CDR3 sequences, with 6.5% to 10% occurring once and the leading ten covering less than 15%. Study-wide results and caveats: Earlier work had already found some motif variants in reactive arthritis synovial fluid and blood. A TCR beta motif made of about 8 highly homologous variants seemed typical of ankylosing spondylitis blood.

This clonotype was sampled from a male donor with ankylosing spondylitis. Sequenced sample: blood, either unsorted or a sorted T cell fraction (not recorded which).

CDR3 sequence reads: CASSLPDPRNSPLHF. In nucleotides, the CDR3 is TGTGCCAGCAGTCTCCCGGACCCAAGGAATTCACCCCTCCACTTT. The chain carries TRBV28 and TRBJ1-6; D uncertain. This CDR3 comprises 15 residues. The germline V gene has CDR1 MDHEN and CDR2 SYDVKM. Trimming cost V 5 bases and J 7 bases, with 15 bases left between them.